Below, one T cell receptor (beta chain) is given with its context. Its antigen is not identified. The entry originates in a study of T cells expressing NK-cell markers. Study at large: Repertoires of TCR beta were obtained from T cells sorted as CD3+CD56+NKG2C+, CD3+CD56+NKG2C- and CD3+CD56-NKG2C+.

The CDR3 is 14 residues long. The germline V gene has CDR1 SQVTM and CDR2 ANQGSEA. TCRdb reprocessed the 5' RACE reads, keeping one entry per CDR3 protein, no DNA. Seen in this sample are under 200,000 distinct CDR3 sequences; the ten most common clones hold 15% to 20%. The study's findings and limits: These clonotypes also led the CD3+CD56-NKG2C+ fraction in several donors.

Sequenced: blood T cells: a sorted CD56 or NKG2C T cell subset, CD4+ or CD8+ T cells, or bulk PBMC T cells (not recorded which). The chain joins TRBV29-1 to TRBJ2-7; the TCRdb D gene call, TRBD1, has no DNA to confirm it. This TCR came from a woman between 18 and 70 years old in good health. The CDR3 sequence is CSVEDRATSYEQYF.